These 23 T cell receptor beta chains were sequenced from one sample in a study of OX40 agonist ivuxolimab in advanced cancers. Clones were sequenced by immunoSEQ multiplex PCR, and TCRdb holds only the in-frame ones, with some missing. Of over 30,000 clones listed, roughly 85% are singletons. The starting material was CD4+ or CD8+ T cells sorted from blood, obtained in a trial of the OX40 agonist ivuxolimab. The receptors originated from an adult with an advanced solid tumor such as melanoma, head and neck, liver or kidney cancer.

As for this clone: At one of its ends the junction is not consistent with the germline gene, which may arise from a read error. This chain joins TRBV6-6 and TRBJ2-1; 7 positions match TRBD1. The germline V gene has CDR1 MNHNY and CDR2 SVGAGI (reference sequence). CDR3 length: 14 amino acids. The chain's CDR3 is CAGSSGQVVGEQFF. CDR3 bases: TGTGCCGGCAGTTCCGGACAGGTTGTTGGAGAGCAGTTCTTC.

This clone was recorded only once. The V and J genes are TRBV4-3 and TRBJ2-2; D unclear. In germline, CDR1 is LGHNA, CDR2 YSLEER. Deletions cut 0 bases from V and 3 bases from J, with 8 bases between. This CDR3 region has 15 residues. As DNA, the CDR3 is TGCGCCAGCAGCCAAGATACTGGGTACACCGGGGAGCTGTTTTTT. Translating it yields CASSQDTGYTGELFF.

This clone was counted between two and nine times. The chain links TRBV7-9 to TRBJ1-4; the match to TRBD1 covers 7 bases. Germline V gene sequence: CDR1 SEHNR, CDR2 FQNEAQ (reference sequence). This CDR3 region has 15 residues. V lost 5 bases, J lost 8 bases, and 11 bases stayed unmatched. This CDR3 reads CASSVTGVVEEKLFF. The CDR3 region has the DNA TGTGCCAGCAGCGTAACAGGGGTAGTGGAGGAAAAACTGTTTTTT.

This chain uses TRBV7-6 with TRBJ2-3, with a possible D match to TRBD2 (6 bases). Germline V lookup: CDR1 SGHVS, CDR2 FNYEAQ. This CDR3 spans 14 amino acids. V shed 5 bases and J shed 6 bases, with 15 bases lying between them. The CDR3 protein is CASSPRLGMDTQYF. The CDR3 bases are TGTGCCAGCAGCCCCAGACTAGGCATGGATACGCAGTATTTT. The entire variable domain, with the rest obtained from reference TRBV7-6 and TRBJ2-3, is as follows: GAGVSQSPRYKVTKRGQDVALRCDPISGHVSLYWYRQALGQGPEFLTYFNYEAQQDKSGLPNDRFSAERPEGSISTLTIQRTEQRDSAMYRCASSPRLGMDTQYFGPGTRLTVL.

The V gene is TRBV27, the J gene TRBJ1-1, with 7 bases identical to TRBD1. J lost 5 bases, V lost 2 bases, and 8 bases had no gene match. This CDR3 region has 15 residues. Germline V gene data show CDR1 as MNHEY and CDR2 as SMNVEV (reference sequence). The CDR3 DNA follows: TGTGCCAGCAGTTTAAACCTACAGGGGTTGACTGAAGCTTTCTTT. Translating it yields CASSLNLQGLTEAFF.

J is TRBJ1-2 and V is TRBV5-5, with D unresolved. This CDR3 has 12 amino acids. V gave up 4 bases and J gave up 4 bases, with 8 bases separating them. CDR1 and CDR2 from the germline V gene are SGHKS and YYEKEE (reference sequence). DNA of the CDR3: TGTGCCAGCAGCGCTGACACCTATGGCTACACCTTC. Translated, it gives CASSADTYGYTF.

V usage is TRBV28 and J usage is TRBJ1-2; D gene unclear. The CDR3 length is 14 residues. Deletions cut 6 bases from V and 1 base from J, with 12 bases between. Germline CDR1 MDHEN, CDR2 SYDVKM. The CDR3 here is CASSPPYGNYGYTF. DNA of the CDR3: TGTGCCAGCAGCCCCCCTTACGGTAACTATGGCTACACCTTC.

The chain links TRBV29-1 to TRBJ2-5; perhaps TRBD1 as D (6 bases). Germline CDR1 is SQVTM and CDR2 is ANQGSEA. Trimming left V 5 bases short and J 1 base short, with 11 bases between. This CDR3 is 13 amino acids long. CDR3 DNA: TGCAGCGTTAGCTTGACAGGCCAAGAGACCCAGTACTTC. Amino acid sequence: CSVSLTGQETQYF.

J is TRBJ2-7 and V is TRBV5-1, with TRBD1 identical over 7 bases. CDR3 length: 13 amino acids. Germline lookup yields CDR1 SGHRS and CDR2 YFSETQ. V was clipped by 7 bases and J by 5 bases; unmatched bases: 9. As DNA, the CDR3 is TGCGCCAGCGCAGTTGACAGGGTGGACGAGCAGTACTTC. This translates into CASAVDRVDEQYF.

V gene TRBV6-4 combines with J gene TRBJ2-6; D could derive from TRBD1 or TRBD2 (5 bases each). The CDR3 runs 14 residues. Trimming removed 5 bases from V and 4 bases from J, with 9 bases in between. Germline V CDR1 and CDR2: MRHNA, SNTAGT. CDR3 bases: TGTGCCAGCAGTCCAGGGACCGGGGCCAACGTCCTGACTTTC. As protein: CASSPGTGANVLTF.

The chain is built from TRBV7-2 and TRBJ2-1, with 9 bases that match TRBD2. The CDR3 consists of 15 residues. Germline lookup yields CDR1 SGHTA and CDR2 FQGNSA. With 6 bases clipped from V and 3 bases from J, the junction kept 6 bases outside the gene matches. CDR3 nucleotides: TGTGCCAGCAGAGCTAGCGGGGAGCTCTACAATGAGCAGTTCTTC. This translates into CASRASGELYNEQFF.

The V gene is TRBV19, the J gene TRBJ1-2; D uncertain. Trimming pared 8 bases from V and 4 bases from J, leaving 14 bases between. The CDR3 totals 13 residues. CDR1 LNHDA and CDR2 SQIVND come from the germline V gene (reference sequence). CDR3 region: CASRRADFYGYTF. CDR3 coding DNA: TGTGCCAGTCGAAGGGCAGATTTCTATGGCTACACCTTC.

The rearrangement uses TRBV15 and TRBJ2-3; D may be TRBD1 (6 bases). With 5 bases removed from V and 2 bases from J, the gap between germline ends came to 11 bases. The CDR3 is 14 residues long. Germline V gives CDR1 LNHNV, CDR2 YYDKDF (reference sequence). CDR3 DNA: TGTGCCACCAGCCCACGGGACAACACAGATACGCAGTATTTT. This codes for CATSPRDNTDTQYF.

The genes are TRBV5-1 and TRBJ2-1; D is perhaps TRBD2 (6 bases). CDR1 and CDR2 from the germline V gene are SGHRS and YFSETQ. The CDR3 extends over 15 amino acids. V dropped 1 base and J dropped 4 bases, with 12 bases sitting between them. CDR3 in amino acids: CASSLSGLTYNEQFF. DNA of the CDR3: TGCGCCAGCAGCTTGAGTGGACTAACATACAATGAGCAGTTCTTC.

The rearrangement uses TRBV6-5 and TRBJ2-3, with TRBD1 matching over 7 bases. The CDR3 extends over 14 amino acids. J lost 5 bases, V lost 0 bases, and 2 bases had no gene match. Germline loops: CDR1 MNHEY, CDR2 SVGAGI. The CDR3 protein is CASSYSQGRDTQYF. The CDR3 region has the DNA TGTGCCAGCAGTTACTCACAGGGGAGAGATACGCAGTATTTT.

This clone is a singleton in its sample. The V gene is TRBV11-2, the J gene TRBJ1-1; D call uncertain. Germline CDR1 and CDR2: SGHAT and FQNNGV. V lost 6 bases to trimming and J lost 4 bases, with 24 bases between them. CDR3 length equals 17 residues. CDR3 sequence (DNA): TGTGCCAGCAGATATCGAGTGACCCCCCCTCCGGGCACTGAAGCTTTCTTT. Protein sequence: CASRYRVTPPPGTEAFF.

The CDR3 DNA is TGTGCCAGCAGCTTGGGGATGGAGACCCAGTACTTC. It yields the protein CASSLGMETQYF. V is TRBV5-5 and J is TRBJ2-5; D unclear. The CDR3 is 12 residues long. V lost 0 bases to trimming and J lost 5 bases, with 5 bases between them. Per the germline V gene, CDR1 is SGHKS and CDR2 is YYEKEE (reference sequence).

The chain employs TRBV5-6 and TRBJ2-5; 7 positions agree with TRBD2. CDR1 and CDR2 from the germline V gene are SGHDT and YYEEEE. The V segment lost 4 bases and the J segment 4 bases; nucleotides outside the gene matches: 10. CDR3 length equals 15 residues. In DNA, the CDR3 is TGTGCCAGCAGCCGGACATTCGGCGGGGGAGAGACCCAGTACTTC. Translated: CASSRTFGGGETQYF.

By its share, this clone is medium-sized. The chain joins TRBV27 to TRBJ2-6; 7 nucleotides match TRBD1. The germline gives CDR1 MNHEY, CDR2 SMNVEV (reference sequence). V lost 8 bases, J lost 2 bases, and 12 bases stayed unmatched. This CDR3 has 17 amino acids. For the CDR3, the DNA is TGTGCCAGCGGGCCGGACAGGCTTTCTGCTGGGGCCAACGTCCTGACTTTC. It translates to CASGPDRLSAGANVLTF.

Note on this clone: One end of the junction does not line up with germline, which may come from a read error. The chain links TRBV7-9 to TRBJ2-7; a weak D match, TRBD2 (6 bases). Germline V gene data show CDR1 as SEHNR and CDR2 as FQNEAQ (reference sequence). The CDR3 extends over 16 amino acids. The CDR3 region is CASSLALAKSSYEQYF. CDR3 nucleotides: TGTGCCAGCAGCCTAGCGCTAGCGAAGAGCTCCTACGAGCAGTACTTC.

The chain recombines TRBV2 with TRBJ2-4; D possibly matches TRBD1 or TRBD2 (6 bases each). Germline values: CDR1 SNHLY, CDR2 FYNNEI. The CDR3 length is 15 residues. V lost 8 bases and J 5 bases, leaving 19 bases between the germline ends. The CDR3 protein is CASGKRGAGENIQYF. CDR3 DNA: TGTGCCAGCGGAAAAAGGGGGGCAGGGGAAAACATTCAGTACTTC.

V usage is TRBV9 and J usage is TRBJ1-3; D unclear. Trimming left V 0 bases short and J 0 bases short, with 4 bases between. From germline, CDR1 is SGDLS and CDR2 YYNGEE. The CDR3 length is 14 residues. The chain's CDR3 is CASSVESSGNTIYF. The CDR3 coding sequence is TGTGCCAGCAGCGTAGAGAGCTCTGGAAACACCATATATTTT.

V usage is TRBV6-5 and J usage is TRBJ1-2, with D possibly matching TRBD1 (5 bases). The CDR3 sequence is 13 residues long. Trimming shortened V by 7 bases and J by 7 bases, and 16 bases separated the two germline ends. CDR1 MNHEY and CDR2 SVGAGI come from the germline V gene. CDR3 DNA sequence: TGTGCCAGCACCGATTTTGCAGGGTCTGGCTACACCTTC. Translated: CASTDFAGSGYTF.